These 22 T cell receptor beta chains share one sample of origin, sequenced in a study of CD8+CD57+ T cells in acquired aplastic anemia. TCR beta VDJ combinations and CDR3 sequences were profiled from genomic DNA. Each CDR3 protein gets one entry after TCRdb re-called the reads with MiXCR. The sample records about 190,000 distinct CDR3 sequences, roughly half being singletons. Patients sequenced had flow cytometry evidence of CD8+CD57+ cell expansion. The sample consisted of sorted CD4+, CD8+, or CD8+CD57+ T cells (not recorded which) from PBMCs. These receptors originate from a human donor with aplastic anemia.

This clonotype was observed many times. The CDR3 nucleotides are TGTGCCAGCAGCTTAGTAGGAAGGACTGAAGCTTTCTTT. It yields the protein CASSLVGRTEAFF. The rearrangement joins TRBV7-2 to TRBJ1-1; D is unclear. This CDR3 comprises 13 residues. The V and J ends lost 1 base and 5 bases respectively, with 8 bases between them. The germline CDR1 and CDR2 sequences are SGHTA and FQGNSA.

This clonotype was seen once. The junction and the germline gene differ at one end; a read error may be behind it. This chain connects TRBV24-1 to TRBJ2-3, with TRBD2 matching 7 bases. The germline CDR1 and CDR2 sequences are KGHDR and SFDVKD. This CDR3 comprises 16 residues. Here the CDR3 DNA reads TGTGCCGCCAGCGATCCTAGCGGACCTAGCACAGATACGCAGTATTTT. This gives the protein CAASDPSGPSTDTQYF.

The chain is built from TRBV9 and TRBJ2-1; possible D gene TRBD2, 6 bases. Deletions cut 4 bases from V and 6 bases from J, with 17 bases between. Looked up from germline, CDR1 is SGDLS and CDR2 is YYNGEE. The CDR3 consists of 15 residues. Here the CDR3 reads CASSLAPDGGNEQFF. For the CDR3, the DNA is TGTGCCAGCAGCCTAGCGCCCGACGGCGGCAATGAGCAGTTCTTC.

This clonotype was detected many times. The chain uses TRBV20-1 and TRBJ2-1; D perhaps matches TRBD2 (6 bases). Per the germline V gene, CDR1 is DFQATT and CDR2 is SNEGSKA (reference sequence). The CDR3 runs to 15 residues. V was trimmed by 0 bases and J by 7 bases, leaving 16 bases between them. The CDR3 loop reads CSARDQGSGGNEQFF. The CDR3 DNA is TGCAGTGCTAGAGATCAGGGTAGCGGAGGGAATGAGCAGTTCTTC.

Ten or more counts support this clonotype. V gene TRBV7-3 combines with J gene TRBJ1-6, with D hard to call. Between the trimmed V and J ends, which lost 2 bases and 8 bases, there was a span of 7 bases. CDR3 length equals 13 residues. The V gene's germline CDR1 is SGHTA and CDR2 FQGTGA. CDR3 nucleotides: TGTGCCAGCAGCTTAGAGCGCGATTCACCCCTCCACTTT. It is translated as CASSLERDSPLHF.

The CDR3 region has the DNA TGTGCTAGTGGCCCCCCCCCGACAGGGAGCAATCAGCCCCAGCATTTT. It is translated as CASGPPPTGSNQPQHF. The V and J genes are TRBV12-5 and TRBJ1-5; TRBD1 matches 7 bases. CDR1 LGHNT and CDR2 FRNRAP come from the germline V gene. Unmatched junction bases numbered 9, after V lost 6 bases and J lost 1 base. The CDR3 totals 16 residues.

The chain has TRBV6-1 and TRBJ2-7; D is perhaps TRBD1 (6 bases). The V gene's germline CDR1 is MNHNS and CDR2 SASEGT. V was trimmed by 4 bases and J by 2 bases, leaving 9 bases between them. The CDR3 totals 13 residues. DNA of the CDR3: TGTGCCAGCAGTGCAGGGGAACCCTACGAGCAGTACTTC. Translation: CASSAGEPYEQYF.

In this sample, this clonotype turned up many times. V and J are TRBV20-1 and TRBJ2-3, with a tentative D call TRBD1 (6 bases). The CDR3 contains 15 residues. Germline V gene lookup returns CDR1 DFQATT and CDR2 SNEGSKA (reference sequence). V lost 5 bases and J lost 5, with 20 bases in between. CDR3 sequence reads: CSALSGAPAQDTQYF. The CDR3 DNA is TGCAGTGCTTTATCAGGGGCTCCCGCACAAGATACGCAGTATTTT.

The V and J genes are TRBV2 and TRBJ2-7; 9 nucleotides agree with TRBD2. The CDR3 runs to 14 residues. Per germline, CDR1 SNHLY and CDR2 FYNNEI. V lost 6 bases to trimming and J lost 4 bases; unmatched junction nucleotides: 7. The chain's CDR3 is CASRAGGGSYEQYF. The CDR3 nucleotides read TGTGCCAGCAGGGCGGGAGGGGGCAGTTACGAGCAGTACTTC. Looking up the rest from reference TRBV2 and TRBJ2-7 gives the full variable domain: EPEVTQTPSHQVTQMGQEVILRCVPISNHLYFYWYRQILGQKVEFLVSFYNNEISEKSEIFDDQFSVERPDGSNFTLKIRSTKLEDSAMYFCASRAGGGSYEQYFGPGTRLTVT.

The genes are TRBV19 and TRBJ2-1; tentative D call: TRBD1 (5 bases). This CDR3 is built from 15 residues. With 3 bases removed from V and 4 bases from J, the gap between germline ends came to 13 bases. Germline V gene lookup returns CDR1 LNHDA and CDR2 SQIVND (reference sequence). CDR3 sequence (DNA): TGTGCCAGTAGTATCTCTGACAGAAGGTACAATGAGCAGTTCTTC. This codes for CASSISDRRYNEQFF.

V is TRBV20-1 and J is TRBJ2-7; 8 bases map to TRBD2. The CDR3 is made up of 14 amino acids. J was trimmed by 6 bases and V by 8 bases; bases with no gene match: 15. Germline values: CDR1 DFQATT, CDR2 SNEGSKA (reference sequence). The CDR3 DNA reads TGCAGTTCCTCCCTTTGGGCGGGAGGCTCCGAGCAGTACTTC. It encodes CSSSLWAGGSEQYF.

This clonotype was seen at least ten times. The chain joins TRBV7-9 to TRBJ1-2, with D perhaps matching TRBD1 (5 bases). The CDR3 is 14 amino acids. The germline CDR1 and CDR2 sequences are SEHNR and FQNEAQ (reference sequence). V lost 0 bases and J lost 8, with 13 bases in between. The CDR3 nucleotides read TGTGCCAGCAGCTTAGCAACCGGGGCGGGAGGCTACACCTTC. As protein: CASSLATGAGGYTF.

The chain couples TRBV15 to TRBJ2-7; D tentatively fits TRBD1 or TRBD2 (5 bases each). Per germline, CDR1 LNHNV and CDR2 YYDKDF (reference sequence). V lost 1 base to trimming and J lost 5 bases, with 12 bases between them. The CDR3 has 14 residues. CDR3 DNA: TGTGCCACCAGCAGAGCCAGAGGGGCGAACGAGCAGTACTTC. This gives the protein CATSRARGANEQYF.

This chain uses TRBV7-8 with TRBJ2-3, with D possibly matching TRBD1 (5 bases). Trimming took 6 bases from V and 3 from J, leaving 22 bases between them. The CDR3 sequence is 17 residues long. The germline CDR1 and CDR2 sequences are SGHVS and FQNEAQ. CDR3 sequence reads: CASSYPPLGKGTDTQYF. DNA of the CDR3: TGTGCCAGCAGTTACCCCCCCCTGGGAAAGGGGACAGATACGCAGTATTTT. The variable domain in full, completed from reference TRBV7-8 and TRBJ2-3, reads GAGVSQSPRYKVAKRGQDVALRCDPISGHVSLFWYQQALGQGPEFLTYFQNEAQLDKSGLPSDRFFAERPEGSVSTLKIQRTQQEDSAVYLCASSYPPLGKGTDTQYFGPGTRLTVL.

This clonotype was found many times. This chain joins TRBV6-5 and TRBJ1-2, with 7 bases that match TRBD1. The trim removed 2 bases at V and 5 bases at J, leaving 5 bases unmatched. The germline V gene encodes CDR1 MNHEY and CDR2 SVGAGI. The CDR3 consists of 14 residues. The CDR3 spells CASSYTTGHYGYTF. CDR3 bases: TGTGCCAGCAGTTACACGACAGGGCATTATGGCTACACCTTC.

The chain uses TRBV2 and TRBJ2-7; D gene unclear. V shed 6 bases and J shed 3 bases, with 9 bases lying between them. Germline CDR1 and CDR2: SNHLY and FYNNEI. The CDR3 sequence is 12 residues long. This CDR3 reads CASRGGVYEQYF. The CDR3 region has the DNA TGTGCCAGCAGGGGTGGGGTCTACGAGCAGTACTTC.

The chain recombines TRBV20-1 with TRBJ2-7; the match to TRBD2 covers 12 bases. This CDR3 spans 14 amino acids. Germline V lookup: CDR1 DFQATT, CDR2 SNEGSKA (reference sequence). The ends lost 6 bases at V and 4 bases at J; junction bases unmatched: 7. The CDR3 DNA reads as TGCAGTGCCCTACCGACTAGCGGGGGTTACGAGCAGTACTTC. Protein product: CSALPTSGGYEQYF.

This chain links TRBV4-1 with TRBJ2-7; possibly TRBD1 for D (7 bases). The CDR3 sequence is 14 residues long. The germline V and J ends were trimmed by 4 bases and 2 bases, with 12 bases remaining between them. Per the germline V gene, CDR1 is MGHRA and CDR2 is YSYEKL. CDR3 residues: CASSRPGGPYEQYF. Here the CDR3 DNA reads TGCGCCAGCAGCCGTCCAGGGGGGCCCTACGAGCAGTACTTC.

This clonotype was found a few times. The rearrangement uses TRBV10-3 and TRBJ1-2, with a possible D match to TRBD1 (6 bases). V was cut by 2 bases and J by 4 bases, with 8 bases left in between. Germline V gene data show CDR1 as ENHRY and CDR2 as SYGVKD. This CDR3 has 13 amino acids. CDR3 in amino acids: CAISEAGAYGYTF. CDR3 in DNA: TGTGCCATCAGTGAGGCAGGGGCCTATGGCTACACCTTC.

The CDR3 spells CASSLTVHFGAALNYGYTF. The DNA for the CDR3 is TGTGCCAGCAGTTTAACCGTGCATTTTGGGGCTGCTCTCAACTATGGCTACACCTTC. The chain recombines TRBV25-1 with TRBJ1-2; D may be TRBD1 (5 bases). Trimming stripped 5 bases from V and 2 bases from J, with 27 bases between. Germline values: CDR1 MGHDK, CDR2 SYGVNS. The CDR3 totals 19 residues.

In the case of this clonotype: A read error is possible here, since a much larger clone lies one base away. The rearrangement links TRBV12-3 or TRBV12-4 to TRBJ1-4, with D unclear. The CDR3 totals 14 residues. Trimming took 6 bases from V and 10 from J, leaving 18 bases between them. Here the CDR3 reads CASSHQKVKGKLFF. CDR3 coding DNA: TGTGCCAGCAGCCACCAAAAGGTGAAGGGAAAACTGTTTTTT.

The chain recombines TRBV13 with TRBJ2-7; 13 bases fit TRBD2. J gave up 5 bases and V 8 bases, and 12 bases lay outside the gene matches. The CDR3 extends over 16 amino acids. CDR1 and CDR2 (germline): PRHDT, FYEKMQ (reference sequence). As DNA, the CDR3 is TGTGCCAGCGGCAGACTAGCGGGAGGTGGTACTGACGAGCAGTACTTC. Its translation is CASGRLAGGGTDEQYF.